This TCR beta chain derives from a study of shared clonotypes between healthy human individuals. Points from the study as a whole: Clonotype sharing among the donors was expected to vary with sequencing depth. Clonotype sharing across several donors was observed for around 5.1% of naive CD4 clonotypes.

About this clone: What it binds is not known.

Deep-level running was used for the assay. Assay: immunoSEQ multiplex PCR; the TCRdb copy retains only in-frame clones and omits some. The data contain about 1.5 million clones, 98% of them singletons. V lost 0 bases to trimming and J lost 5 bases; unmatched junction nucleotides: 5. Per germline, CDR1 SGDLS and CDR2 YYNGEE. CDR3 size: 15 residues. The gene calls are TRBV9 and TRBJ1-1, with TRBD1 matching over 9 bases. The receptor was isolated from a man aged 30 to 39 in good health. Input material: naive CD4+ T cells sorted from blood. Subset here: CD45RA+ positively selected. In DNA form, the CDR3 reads TGTGCCAGCAGCGTAGGGCACAGGGGGCAAACTGAAGCTTTCTTT. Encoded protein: CASSVGHRGQTEAFF.